This is a list of T cell receptor beta chains from one sample in a study of post-analysis software for immune sequencing data. TCRdb independently ran MiXCR on the PCR reads; one entry per CDR3 protein. Among 150,000 to 200,000 distinct CDR3 sequences listed, roughly 40% were seen once. The source material was blood, sampled after autologous hematopoietic stem cell transplantation. All receptors come from a girl under 18 with multiple sclerosis. Both conserved end residues are part of each CDR3. Each record gives: V gene, CDR3 length, D gene, J gene, clone size, CDR3 DNA, CDR3 protein. The D gene is left open where the match is weak. Expanded clones get a size class; other rows say once, few or many, or leave the size out.

>TRBV6-1|17|TRBD2|TRBJ2-3|NA
TGTGCCAGCAGTGAAGTCACTAGCGGGACCGGCACAGATACGCAGTATTTT
CASSEVTSGTGTDTQYF
>TRBV11-2|16|NA|TRBJ2-7|few
TGTGCCAGCAGGCGCGAGACGGGTTGGGGCTCCTACGAGCAGTACTTC
CASRRETGWGSYEQYF
>TRBV14|18|NA|TRBJ2-3|NA
TGTGCCAGCAGCCCCTCACCCTCTAGCGTCCGGCCCACAGATACGCAGTATTTT
CASSPSPSSVRPTDTQYF
>TRBV7-2|14|NA|TRBJ2-1|NA
TGTGCCAGCAGCCCCACCGACGGTTACAATGAGCAGTTCTTC
CASSPTDGYNEQFF
>TRBV14|12|NA|TRBJ2-5|NA
TGTGCCAGCAGCCACACTCAAGAGACCCAGTACTTC
CASSHTQETQYF
>TRBV7-9|15|NA|TRBJ2-1|NA
TGTGCCAGCAGCTTAGGCAGGGACCACTACAATGAGCAGTTCTTC
CASSLGRDHYNEQFF
>TRBV20-1|13|NA|TRBJ2-2|NA
TGCAGTGCTAGGCTAGTTCAGACCGGGGAGCTGTTTTTT
CSARLVQTGELFF
>TRBV15|15|NA|TRBJ2-7|few
TGTGCCACCAGTCGGACCGGGACATCCTCCTACGAGCAGTACTTC
CATSRTGTSSYEQYF
>TRBV15|12|NA|TRBJ2-7|many
TGTGCCACCAGCGGGCAGGGTTACGAGCAGTACTTC
CATSGQGYEQYF
>TRBV7-4|17|TRBD2|TRBJ2-7|NA
TGTGCCAGCAGCTTAGACGGACTAGAAGGGTGCGGCCACGAGCAGTACTTC
CASSLDGLEGCGHEQYF
>TRBV6-1|13|NA|TRBJ2-7|NA
TGTGCCAGCAGTGACGGCCGATCCTACGAGCAGTACTTC
CASSDGRSYEQYF
>TRBV9|12|NA|TRBJ2-1|NA
TGTGCCAGTTCCGGGGCCGGTGGTGAGCAGTTCTTC
CASSGAGGEQFF
>TRBV2|13|NA|TRBJ2-7|NA
TGTGCCAGCTCTAGGGAGAGGTCCTACGAGCAGTACTTC
CASSRERSYEQYF
>TRBV7-9|12|NA|TRBJ2-4|few
TGTGCCAGCAGCCCATCCAAAAACATTCAGTACTTC
CASSPSKNIQYF
>TRBV7-9|14|NA|TRBJ2-5|NA
TGTGCCAGCAGCTTAGATGAGTACCAAGAGACCCAGTACTTC
CASSLDEYQETQYF
>TRBV12-3/TRBV12-4|16|TRBD2|TRBJ2-1|NA
TGTGCCAGCAGTGTCACCGGGACTAGCGTCTACAATGAGCAGTTCTTC
CASSVTGTSVYNEQFF
>TRBV2|15|TRBD2|TRBJ2-7|NA
TGTGCCAGCAGGACCCCTAGCGGGTTGCTTTGGGAGCAGTACTTC
CASRTPSGLLWEQYF